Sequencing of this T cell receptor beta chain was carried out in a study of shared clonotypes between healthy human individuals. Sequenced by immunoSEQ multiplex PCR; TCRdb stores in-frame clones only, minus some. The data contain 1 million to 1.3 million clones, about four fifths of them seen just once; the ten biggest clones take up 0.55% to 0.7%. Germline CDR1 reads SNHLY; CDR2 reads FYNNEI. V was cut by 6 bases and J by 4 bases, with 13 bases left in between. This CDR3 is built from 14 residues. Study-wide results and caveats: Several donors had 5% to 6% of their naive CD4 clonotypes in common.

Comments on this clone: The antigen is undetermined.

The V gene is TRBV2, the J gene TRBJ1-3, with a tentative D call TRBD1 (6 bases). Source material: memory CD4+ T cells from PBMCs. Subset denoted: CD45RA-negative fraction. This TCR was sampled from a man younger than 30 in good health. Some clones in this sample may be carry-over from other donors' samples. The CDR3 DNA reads TGTGCCAGCAGGGAAACAGGGTTAGGAAACACCATATATTTT. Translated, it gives CASRETGLGNTIYF.